A selection of T cell receptor beta chains follows, all from one sample in a study of T-cell reconstitution after alpha-beta-depleted transplantation in children. TCRdb redid the calling of the PCR reads with MiXCR, one entry per CDR3 protein. The sample contains approximately 510,000 distinct CDR3 sequences, 18% of which appear only once. Source: PBMCs from the stem cell graft donor, taken from the stem cell graft. The receptors were sampled from a human donor who donated a stem cell graft to a child with acute lymphoblastic leukemia. Each CDR3 is given with its conserved first and last residue. D genes are given only for firm matches. Clone size, where shown, is once, few, many, or a class for clones that have expanded.

J | size | D | V | CDR3 | DNA
TRBJ2-7 | few | - | TRBV20-1 | CSARLDPGSPYEQYF | TGCAGTGCTAGACTGGACCCTGGAAGCCCCTACGAGCAGTACTTC
TRBJ2-1 | - | - | TRBV7-2 | CASSFGGFLYNEQFF | TGTGCCAGCAGCTTTGGGGGATTCCTCTACAATGAGCAGTTCTTC
TRBJ1-1 | few | - | TRBV19 | CASSIGHMNTEAFF | TGTGCCAGTAGTATAGGGCATATGAACACTGAAGCTTTCTTT
TRBJ1-1 | few | TRBD1 | TRBV2 | CASRAQTGIGTEAFF | TGTGCCAGCAGGGCCCAGACAGGGATCGGCACTGAAGCTTTCTTT
TRBJ2-2 | - | - | TRBV10-3 | CAIMGRENTGELFF | TGTGCCATCATGGGCAGGGAAAACACCGGGGAGCTGTTTTTT
TRBJ2-7 | - | TRBD2 | TRBV12-3/TRBV12-4 | CASSLGIKRGEQYF | TGTGCCAGCAGTTTGGGCATTAAGCGGGGGGAGCAGTACTTC
TRBJ2-7 | - | TRBD1 | TRBV7-3 | CASSLGTGGTDSYEQYF | TGTGCCAGCAGCTTAGGGACAGGGGGGACGGACTCCTACGAGCAGTACTTC
TRBJ1-2 | few | - | TRBV5-1 | CASSLVGDGLNGYTF | TGCGCCAGCAGCTTGGTGGGGGACGGCTTAAATGGCTACACCTTC
TRBJ1-1 | few | - | TRBV5-5 | CASSLDGASTEAFF | TGTGCCAGCAGCTTGGACGGGGCTAGCACTGAAGCTTTCTTT
TRBJ2-5 | - | TRBD2 | TRBV6-2/TRBV6-3 | CASHQREKPRETQYF | TGTGCCAGCCACCAGCGGGAGAAACCTCGGGAGACCCAGTACTTC
TRBJ2-7 | - | - | TRBV10-3 | CAISDRVNYEQYF | TGTGCCATCAGTGACAGGGTCAACTACGAGCAGTACTTC
TRBJ1-2 | - | - | TRBV14 | CASSQDRGSYGYTF | TGTGCCAGCAGCCAAGACCGGGGTAGCTATGGCTACACCTTC
TRBJ1-2 | few | TRBD1 | TRBV5-1 | CASSLSAGTGFRGLGYTF | TGCGCCAGCAGCTTGTCGGCGGGGACAGGGTTTCGGGGCCTCGGCTACACCTTC
TRBJ2-7 | - | - | TRBV27 | CASTIRGGGHSNEQYF | TGTGCCAGCACCATAAGGGGCGGGGGACATAGCAACGAGCAGTACTTC
TRBJ1-5 | few | - | TRBV15 | CATSRETQPQHF | TGTGCCACCAGCAGAGAAACTCAGCCCCAGCATTTT
TRBJ2-1 | - | TRBD2 | TRBV7-2 | CASSLRLAGGNNEQFF | TGTGCCAGCAGCTTAAGACTAGCGGGAGGGAACAATGAGCAGTTCTTC
TRBJ2-2 | - | - | TRBV20-1 | CSARGGRDNTGELFF | TGCAGTGCTAGAGGCGGCAGGGATAACACCGGGGAGCTGTTTTTT
TRBJ2-5 | - | - | TRBV5-1 | CASSLGETGWGETQYF | TGCGCCAGCAGCTTGGGAGAGACGGGATGGGGGGAGACCCAGTACTTC
TRBJ1-4 | - | - | TRBV6-1 | CASTDRAPNEKLFF | TGTGCCAGCACCGATCGGGCCCCGAATGAAAAACTGTTTTTT
TRBJ1-4 | - | TRBD1 | TRBV5-1 | CASSSADRVNEKLFF | TGCGCCAGCAGCTCGGCGGACAGGGTCAATGAAAAACTGTTTTTT
TRBJ2-5 | few | TRBD2 | TRBV29-1 | CSVDGGRALETQYF | TGCAGCGTTGACGGCGGGAGGGCCCTGGAGACCCAGTACTTC
TRBJ2-2 | - | - | TRBV5-6 | CASSLDLQLGTGELFF | TGTGCCAGCAGCTTGGATCTTCAACTGGGAACCGGGGAGCTGTTTTTT
TRBJ2-7 | few | TRBD2 | TRBV9 | CASSVEGLASHEQYF | TGTGCCAGCAGCGTAGAAGGACTAGCGTCCCACGAGCAGTACTTC
TRBJ2-7 | few | TRBD2 | TRBV11-1 | CASSLDDIAGGYPAYEQYF | TGTGCCAGCAGCTTAGACGATATAGCGGGAGGGTACCCCGCCTACGAGCAGTACTTC
TRBJ2-7 | - | TRBD2 | TRBV7-8 | CASRTSGRRGSPYEQYF | TGTGCCAGCAGAACTAGCGGGAGACGGGGTTCTCCCTACGAGCAGTACTTC
TRBJ2-3 | - | - | TRBV29-1 | CSVVGVRTDTQYF | TGCAGCGTTGTTGGTGTAAGGACAGATACGCAGTATTTT
TRBJ2-1 | - | - | TRBV20-1 | CSARGPVAGQLVYNEQFF | TGCAGTGCTAGAGGTCCCGTTGCAGGCCAACTCGTCTACAATGAGCAGTTCTTC
TRBJ1-3 | few | - | TRBV5-1 | CASSLYEGSSGNTIYF | TGCGCCAGCAGCTTGTACGAAGGCTCCTCTGGAAACACCATATATTTT
TRBJ2-1 | - | - | TRBV5-6 | CASSLVGRRESHEQFF | TGTGCCAGCAGCTTAGTCGGGCGTCGCGAGTCCCATGAGCAGTTCTTC
TRBJ2-5 | few | TRBD1 | TRBV5-4 | CASSQWVDRGETQYF | TGTGCCAGCAGCCAATGGGTTGACAGGGGAGAGACCCAGTACTTC
TRBJ1-5 | - | - | TRBV12-3/TRBV12-4 | CASSLGEGPPQHF | TGTGCCAGCAGTTTAGGGGAGGGTCCGCCCCAGCATTTT
TRBJ2-1 | few | - | TRBV29-1 | CSVEESGVAFF | TGCAGCGTTGAAGAATCGGGGGTCGCGTTCTTC
TRBJ2-7 | - | - | TRBV4-2 | CASSQGDSGGEQYF | TGTGCCAGCAGCCAGGGTGACTCAGGAGGCGAGCAGTACTTC
TRBJ2-1 | few | - | TRBV6-5 | CASSYRPSGRKNEQFF | TGTGCCAGCAGTTACAGACCATCGGGCAGGAAAAATGAGCAGTTCTTC
TRBJ2-3 | few | - | TRBV3-1 | CASSQKVRGLRRDTQYF | TGTGCCAGCAGCCAAAAGGTCCGAGGGCTGAGACGGGATACGCAGTATTTT
TRBJ2-3 | - | - | TRBV3-1 | CASSQDTAGPGTDTQYF | TGTGCCAGCAGCCAAGATACGGCCGGGCCGGGCACAGATACGCAGTATTTT
TRBJ2-5 | - | - | TRBV3-1 | CASSQGSTGGGAETQYF | TGTGCCAGCAGCCAAGGAAGCACCGGGGGAGGAGCGGAGACCCAGTACTTC
TRBJ2-5 | many | TRBD1 | TRBV18 | CASSPWDRGLQSETQYF | TGTGCCAGCTCACCATGGGACAGGGGGCTACAATCGGAGACCCAGTACTTC
TRBJ1-1 | - | - | TRBV12-3/TRBV12-4 | CASSLYRGEAEAFF | TGTGCCAGCAGTTTATACCGAGGCGAGGCTGAAGCTTTCTTT
TRBJ1-2 | few | - | TRBV12-3/TRBV12-4 | CASREAVNYGYTF | TGTGCCAGCAGGGAGGCGGTTAACTATGGCTACACCTTC
TRBJ1-3 | - | TRBD1 | TRBV12-3/TRBV12-4 | CASISTGRFSGNTIYF | TGTGCCAGCATTTCGACAGGGCGCTTCTCTGGAAACACCATATATTTT
TRBJ2-3 | - | - | TRBV2 | CASRTGTGADTQYF | TGTGCCAGCAGAACCGGTACAGGAGCAGATACGCAGTATTTT
TRBJ2-1 | few | TRBD2 | TRBV27 | CASSFRGGNEQFF | TGTGCCAGCAGTTTCCGCGGGGGCAATGAGCAGTTCTTC
TRBJ2-1 | - | - | TRBV2 | CASSPALGAYNEQFF | TGTGCCAGCAGCCCCGCCCTAGGGGCTTACAATGAGCAGTTCTTC
TRBJ1-4 | few | - | TRBV6-5 | CASSYSRATNEKLFF | TGTGCCAGCAGTTACTCAAGGGCGACTAATGAAAAACTGTTTTTT
TRBJ2-1 | few | - | TRBV12-3/TRBV12-4 | CASSPTRGDIYNEQFF | TGTGCCAGCAGTCCGACGCGTGGAGACATCTACAATGAGCAGTTCTTC
TRBJ2-7 | few | TRBD2 | TRBV7-2 | CASNVLAGDYEQYF | TGTGCCAGCAATGTATTGGCGGGGGACTACGAGCAGTACTTC
TRBJ2-1 | - | TRBD2 | TRBV20-1 | CSARAGSGRPHNEQFF | TGCAGTGCTAGAGCGGGTAGCGGGAGGCCCCACAATGAGCAGTTCTTC
TRBJ1-1 | - | TRBD1 | TRBV29-1 | CSGGDRATEAFF | TGCAGCGGGGGGGACAGGGCGACTGAAGCTTTCTTT
TRBJ1-2 | - | - | TRBV4-1 | CASSQEVVNNYGYTF | TGCGCCAGCAGCCAAGAGGTTGTGAATAACTATGGCTACACCTTC
TRBJ1-1 | few | - | TRBV25-1 | CASSDMLGVNTEAFF | TGTGCCAGCAGTGACATGCTCGGGGTGAACACTGAAGCTTTCTTT
TRBJ2-7 | few | - | TRBV5-1 | CASSLVDGDEQYF | TGCGCCAGCAGCTTGGTGGATGGCGACGAGCAGTACTTC
TRBJ2-7 | few | - | TRBV5-1 | CASSPDGNYEQYF | TGCGCCAGCAGCCCGGACGGAAACTACGAGCAGTACTTC
TRBJ2-5 | few | TRBD1 | TRBV12-3/TRBV12-4 | CASSPQGVETQYF | TGTGCCAGCAGTCCCCAGGGGGTGGAGACCCAGTACTTC
TRBJ2-7 | few | - | TRBV29-1 | CSATLSGLDYEQYF | TGCAGCGCTACCCTTTCAGGGTTGGACTACGAGCAGTACTTC
TRBJ2-3 | - | - | TRBV5-4 | CASATGSRPDTQYF | TGTGCCAGCGCCACGGGCAGCCGCCCAGATACGCAGTATTTT
TRBJ2-5 | few | - | TRBV20-1 | CSAGLQGETQYF | TGCAGTGCTGGGCTCCAGGGGGAGACCCAGTACTTC
TRBJ1-2 | - | TRBD1 | TRBV7-9 | CASSSRQGRDGYTF | TGTGCCAGCAGCTCCCGACAGGGACGGGATGGCTACACCTTC
TRBJ2-7 | few | TRBD1 | TRBV28 | CASSLPPGGNEQYF | TGTGCCAGCAGTTTACCCCCAGGGGGCAACGAGCAGTACTTC